The T cell receptor beta chain described here comes from a study of beta chain features in type 1 diabetes. Findings and caveats of the study: Cells with high TCR expression could be over-represented by cDNA sequencing. Any HLA-type effect on TCRB rearrangement remained unresolved here.

Expressed TCRB transcripts were sequenced because the isolated RNA had all been reverse transcribed beforehand. Clones were read by immunoSEQ multiplex PCR, and TCRdb kept only the in-frame ones, dropping some. The table records about 620,000 clones, less than 20% of them present only once. The CDR3 length is 15 residues. Trimming removed 0 bases at V and 5 bases at J, with 14 bases between. Germline V gene data show CDR1 as SGHRS and CDR2 as YFSETQ. This clone occurred a few times. Its specificity is not known. Sequencing was carried out using naive CD4+ T cells from blood. This chain links TRBV5-1 with TRBJ2-5; possible D gene TRBD2, 6 bases. The receptor comes from a man aged 18 to 30 in good health. CDR3 residues: CASSLEASGVETQYF. DNA for the CDR3: TGCGCCAGCAGCTTGGAGGCATCGGGAGTGGAGACCCAGTACTTC.